The rows below give T cell receptor beta chains drawn from one sample of a study of T cells and copy number aberrations in small-cell lung cancer. The protocol was immunoSEQ multiplex PCR, while the TCRdb copy is restricted to in-frame clones and leaves out a portion. The data hold approximately 530 clones, with 80% to 95% observed a single time. The sequenced sample consisted of tumor tissue. The receptors shown here come from a man aged 60-69 years with small cell lung cancer. Both conserved end residues are part of each CDR3. D genes are given only for firm matches. Size is stated for part of the rows, as once, few or many counts, or as a class when the clone is expanded.

>once|TRBJ2-7|TRBV4-1|TRBD1
TGCGCCAGCAGCCAAGATTTCGAGGACAGGGGGCCATCCGAGCAGTACTTC
CASSQDFEDRGPSEQYF
>-|TRBJ2-5|TRBV7-2|-
TGTGCCAGCAGGGGGGGCAGCTCGGAGACCCAGTACTTC
CASRGGSSETQYF
>-|TRBJ2-2|TRBV19|TRBD2
TGTGCCACTCTCGGACTAGAGAACACCGGGGAGCTGTTTTTT
CATLGLENTGELFF
>-|TRBJ1-3|TRBV28|-
TGTGCCAGCAATTCAGCGATTTACTCTGGAAACACCATATATTTT
CASNSAIYSGNTIYF
>-|TRBJ1-4|TRBV30|-
TGTGCCTGGAGTGTTTCTGGGACTAATGAAAAACTGTTTTTT
CAWSVSGTNEKLFF
>-|TRBJ2-7|TRBV10-3|-
TGTGCCATCAGTGACCCGGGGGTGTACGAGCAGTACTTC
CAISDPGVYEQYF
>-|TRBJ2-7|TRBV19|TRBD2
TGTGCCAGTAGTATCGGACTAGCGGGAGGGCTTGGCGAGCAGTACTTC
CASSIGLAGGLGEQYF
>-|TRBJ2-2|TRBV7-3|-
TGTGCCAGCAGCTTAACATATGTCGGTTCCGGGGAGCTGTTTTTT
CASSLTYVGSGELFF
>-|TRBJ2-7|TRBV4-1|-
TGCGCCAGCAGCCAAGACGAGGTCGAGCAGTACTTC
CASSQDEVEQYF
>-|TRBJ2-3|TRBV9|TRBD2
TGTGCCAGCAGCGTAGAGGGAGGGGACTCTCTGAGCACAGATACGCAGTATTTT
CASSVEGGDSLSTDTQYF
>-|TRBJ1-1|TRBV5-1|-
TGCGCCAGCAGCGGAGGTGTGGCCGGGAACACTGAAGCTTTCTTT
CASSGGVAGNTEAFF
>-|TRBJ2-3|TRBV4-1|-
TGCGCCAGCAGCCAAGATGTCCACTACAAATCCACAGATACGCAGTATTTT
CASSQDVHYKSTDTQYF
>-|TRBJ1-1|TRBV5-6|-
TGTGCCAGCAGCTTGTGGGGGTACACTGAAGCTTTCTTT
CASSLWGYTEAFF
>-|TRBJ2-1|TRBV20-1|-
TGCAGTGCTAGAGATAAGCTAGAGGTGTTCTTC
CSARDKLEVFF
>-|TRBJ1-1|TRBV2|-
TGTGCCAGCAGTGAAGCTGCAATCATGAACACTGAAGCTTTCTTT
CASSEAAIMNTEAFF
>-|TRBJ1-5|TRBV10-3|-
TGTGCCATCAGTGAGGGTCGGAATAGCAATCAGCCCCAGCATTTT
CAISEGRNSNQPQHF
>-|TRBJ2-5|TRBV30|-
TGTGCCTGGAGTACTGGGGACCAAGAGACCCAGTACTTC
CAWSTGDQETQYF
>-|TRBJ1-1|TRBV21-1|-
TGTGCCTACACAATTCGCACTGAAGCTTTCTTT
CAYTIRTEAFF
>-|TRBJ2-5|TRBV11-2|-
TGTGCCAGCAGCTCACAGGGAGAGACCCAGTACTTC
CASSSQGETQYF
>-|TRBJ1-1|TRBV18|-
TGTGCCAGCTCACCGGGCGCGGGTACGATGAACACTGAAGCTTTCTTT
CASSPGAGTMNTEAFF
>few|TRBJ2-1|TRBV6-5|TRBD1
TGTGCCAGCAGTTCGGACAGGGGGAACAATGAGCAGTTCTTC
CASSSDRGNNEQFF
>-|TRBJ2-5|TRBV4-3|TRBD2
TGCGCCAGCAGCCCGCAAGGACTAGCACAAGAGACCCAGTACTTC
CASSPQGLAQETQYF
>-|TRBJ2-5|TRBV13|-
TGTGCCAGCAGCTTGTCTACTCTACAAGAGACCCAGTACTTC
CASSLSTLQETQYF
>-|TRBJ2-7|TRBV21-1|-
TGTGCCAGCAGCCCATACGAGCAGTACTTC
CASSPYEQYF
>-|TRBJ1-1|TRBV5-1|TRBD1
TGCGCCAGCTCACAGGGGATGAACACTGAAGCTTTCTTT
CASSQGMNTEAFF
>-|TRBJ2-3|TRBV13|-
TGTGCCGGCAGACGCGGGAGCACAGATACGCAGTATTTT
CAGRRGSTDTQYF
>-|TRBJ2-7|TRBV10-3|-
TGTGCCATCAGCGAAGAGGGGGACGAGCAGTACTTC
CAISEEGDEQYF